This TCR beta chain was identified in a study of blood T cell repertoires in COVID-19. Study details: The United States, Italy and Spain supplied acute and convalescent COVID-19 samples. PBMCs, B-cell-depleted T cells, or T cells provided the cDNA or gDNA that made up the material.

There are 17 residues in the CDR3. Germline V gene lookup returns CDR1 SQVTM and CDR2 ANQGSEA. V lost 6 bases and J lost 2; bases outside the gene matches: 7. In the authors' methods: Reference gene primer amplification gave estimated nucleated cell counts. Clones were sequenced by immunoSEQ multiplex PCR, and TCRdb holds only the in-frame ones, with some missing. V, J and clone size were drawn from that table, and D and trimming were deduced from the DNA. The sample has some 70,000 clones, roughly three quarters seen once. This rearrangement joins TRBV29-1 to TRBJ2-1, with 16 bases fitting TRBD2. Sequences were obtained from peripheral blood. The receptor was derived from a woman aged 50 to 60 with acute or convalescent COVID-19. The CDR3 nucleotides are TGCAGCGTCATGGGGACTAGCGGGAGGGCCACCTACAATGAGCAGTTCTTC. As protein: CSVMGTSGRATYNEQFF.